These 5 T cell receptor beta chains came from one sample sequenced in a study of blood T cell repertoires in COVID-19. The repertoire was sequenced with immunoSEQ multiplex PCR; TCRdb's copy has only in-frame clones and lacks some. Among around 450,000 clones listed, around 89% were seen once. The sequencing sample was made of peripheral blood. Receptors originate from a woman in her twenties or thirties with acute or convalescent COVID-19.

The V gene is TRBV27, the J gene TRBJ2-1; TRBD2 matches at 10 bases. Germline lookup yields CDR1 MNHEY and CDR2 SMNVEV (reference sequence). This CDR3 has 15 amino acids. After removal of 5 bases from V and 10 bases from J, the junction contained 11 bases not matched to a gene. The CDR3 DNA is TGTGCCAGCAGTATTCCACTAGCGGGACAGAAAGAGCAGTTCTTC. It codes for CASSIPLAGQKEQFF.

A single count supports this clone. The chain couples TRBV25-1 to TRBJ2-1; D might be TRBD2 (5 bases). The CDR3 spans 16 residues. Germline-derived CDR1 and CDR2 are MGHDK and SYGVNS. V lost 1 base and J lost 6, with 16 bases in between. CDR3 nucleotide sequence: TGTGCCAGCAGTGAATCCGAAGGACGGACTTTCAATGAGCAGTTCTTC. Translated: CASSESEGRTFNEQFF.

V is TRBV28 and J is TRBJ2-2; 7 bases align to TRBD2. The CDR3 spans 15 residues. Germline CDR1 MDHEN, CDR2 SYDVKM. The V and J ends lost 5 bases and 7 bases, in that order; junction bases with no gene match: 10. The DNA for the CDR3 is TGTGCCAGCAGTCCTCTGCGGGGGTCCGTCGGGGAGCTGTTTTTT. This gives the protein CASSPLRGSVGELFF.

This chain links TRBV5-1 with TRBJ1-5; D perhaps matches TRBD1 (5 bases). The V and J ends lost 4 bases and 1 base respectively, with 12 bases between them. Germline lookup yields CDR1 SGHRS and CDR2 YFSETQ. The CDR3 runs 15 residues. CDR3 loop: CASSAGPESNQPQHF. Here the CDR3 DNA reads TGCGCCAGCAGCGCGGGACCGGAAAGCAATCAGCCCCAGCATTTT.

The genes are TRBV2 and TRBJ2-4; TRBD1 matches 10 bases. The CDR3 contains 18 residues. With 4 bases clipped from V and 0 bases from J, the junction kept 9 bases outside the gene matches. In germline, CDR1 is SNHLY, CDR2 FYNNEI. The CDR3 loop reads CASSVDRGLLVAKNIQYF. The CDR3 coding sequence is TGTGCCAGCAGTGTAGACAGGGGGCTACTTGTAGCCAAAAACATTCAGTACTTC.